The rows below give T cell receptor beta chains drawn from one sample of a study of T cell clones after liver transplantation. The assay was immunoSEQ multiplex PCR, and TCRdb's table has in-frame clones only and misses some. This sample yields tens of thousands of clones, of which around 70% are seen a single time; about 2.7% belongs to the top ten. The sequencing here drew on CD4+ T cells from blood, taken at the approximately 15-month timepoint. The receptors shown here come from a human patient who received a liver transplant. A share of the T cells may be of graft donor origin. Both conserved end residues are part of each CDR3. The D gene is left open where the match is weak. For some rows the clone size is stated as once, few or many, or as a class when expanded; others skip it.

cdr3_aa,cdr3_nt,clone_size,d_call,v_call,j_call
CASSLGTLEVDTQYF,TGCGCCAGCAGCCTGGGAACCCTGGAGGTAGATACGCAGTATTTT,-,-,TRBV4-3,TRBJ2-3
CSAGTGSTLHF,TGCAGTGCTGGGACAGGTTCCACCCTCCACTTT,-,TRBD1,TRBV20-1,TRBJ1-6
CASSLRSSNEKLFF,TGCGCCAGCAGCTTGAGGTCGTCCAATGAAAAACTGTTTTTT,-,-,TRBV5-1,TRBJ1-4
CASSPRPGRTSEAFF,TGTGCCAGCAGCCCTCGGCCCGGCAGGACCAGTGAAGCTTTCTTT,-,-,TRBV7-8,TRBJ1-1
CASSSSTGRGVEQFF,TGTGCCAGCAGCTCATCGACAGGGCGAGGCGTTGAGCAGTTCTTC,-,TRBD1,TRBV7-2,TRBJ2-1
CASSLRTGGNTEAFF,TGTGCCAGCAGTCTCAGGACAGGGGGGAACACTGAAGCTTTCTTT,once,TRBD1,TRBV2,TRBJ1-1
CAGGGSAVF,TGTGCCGGCGGCGGGAGTGCGGTCTTC,-,-,TRBV21-1,TRBJ2-1
CASSLSGISDTQYF,TGCGCCAGCAGTCTAAGCGGGATTTCAGATACGCAGTATTTT,-,TRBD2,TRBV10-2,TRBJ2-3
CASSRGQGTSDYGYTF,TGTGCCAGCAGCCGGGGACAGGGGACTTCGGACTATGGCTACACCTTC,few,TRBD1,TRBV27,TRBJ1-2
CASSLGGTGLSYEQYF,TGTGCCAGCAGCTTAGGCGGGACAGGCCTCTCCTACGAGCAGTACTTC,few,TRBD1,TRBV7-8,TRBJ2-7
CASSRGQFGQETQYF,TGTGCCAGCAGCCGGGGACAGTTTGGGCAAGAGACCCAGTACTTC,-,TRBD1,TRBV11-1,TRBJ2-5
CASSLSYGARTEAFF,TGTGCCAGCAGTTTATCGTACGGGGCCCGCACTGAAGCTTTCTTT,-,-,TRBV27,TRBJ1-1
CASSLALSSQYEQYF,TGCGCCAGCAGCTTGGCCTTAAGCTCCCAATACGAGCAGTACTTC,-,-,TRBV5-1,TRBJ2-7
CASSGRSSYNSPLHF,TGTGCCAGCAGTGGTCGGAGCTCCTATAATTCACCCCTCCACTTT,-,-,TRBV6-1,TRBJ1-6
CAWSWAKGEKLFF,TGTGCCTGGAGTTGGGCTAAGGGGGAAAAACTGTTTTTT,few,-,TRBV30,TRBJ1-4
CASGGRGNQPQHF,TGTGCCTCAGGAGGCAGGGGCAATCAGCCCCAGCATTTT,-,-,TRBV19,TRBJ1-5
CASSKSGRNTEAFF,TGCGCCAGCAGTAAATCAGGGAGGAACACTGAAGCTTTCTTT,-,-,TRBV10-1,TRBJ1-1
CASAGRVNQPQHF,TGTGCCTCGGCGGGCAGGGTTAATCAGCCCCAGCATTTT,-,-,TRBV28,TRBJ1-5
CASSRAGGETQYF,TGTGCCAGTAGTCGGGCAGGGGGAGAGACCCAGTACTTC,-,TRBD1,TRBV19,TRBJ2-5
CASSFTYGFTDGYTF,TGTGCCAGCAGTTTCACTTATGGGTTCACCGATGGCTACACCTTC,-,-,TRBV27,TRBJ1-2
CASKASGSGGTEAFF,TGTGCCAGCAAAGCGTCAGGGTCCGGAGGGACTGAAGCTTTCTTT,few,-,TRBV6-5,TRBJ1-1
CASSQGTDEAFF,TGTGCCAGCTCACAAGGGACAGACGAAGCTTTCTTT,-,TRBD1,TRBV18,TRBJ1-1
CASEVGRTDTQYF,TGTGCCTCCGAGGTAGGGCGCACAGATACGCAGTATTTT,-,-,TRBV30,TRBJ2-3
CASSLTTGEETQYF,TGCGCCAGCAGCTTGACTACAGGGGAAGAGACCCAGTACTTC,-,TRBD1,TRBV5-1,TRBJ2-5
CASRLATGGELAFF,TGTGCAAGTCGCTTAGCGACGGGGGGCGAACTAGCTTTCTTT,few,-,TRBV12-2,TRBJ1-1
CASSSFDGNTIYF,TGTGCCAGCAGCTCCTTCGACGGAAACACCATATATTTT,-,-,TRBV7-8,TRBJ1-3
CASSHPYNEQFF,TGTGCCAGTAGCCACCCCTACAATGAGCAGTTCTTC,-,-,TRBV19,TRBJ2-1
CASSYPDSHYGYTF,TGCGCCAGCAGCTACCCCGATAGTCACTATGGCTACACCTTC,many,-,TRBV5-1,TRBJ1-2
CASRDAQANYGYTF,TGTGCCAGTCGTGATGCGCAGGCTAACTATGGCTACACCTTC,-,-,TRBV19,TRBJ1-2
CASSDLSSGANVLTF,TGTGCCAGCAGTGACCTTAGCTCTGGGGCCAACGTCCTGACTTTC,-,-,TRBV6-4,TRBJ2-6
CASGASDEQYF,TGTGCCAGCGGGGCGTCGGACGAGCAGTACTTC,few,-,TRBV7-2,TRBJ2-7
CASSIVASNYGYTF,TGTGCCAGTAGTATTGTGGCCTCTAACTATGGCTACACCTTC,few,-,TRBV19,TRBJ1-2
CASSPGQGNYGYTF,TGTGCCAGCAGCCCTGGACAGGGTAACTATGGCTACACCTTC,-,TRBD1,TRBV5-4,TRBJ1-2
CASSHKGVNYGYTF,TGTGCCAGCAGCCATAAAGGGGTTAACTATGGCTACACCTTC,-,-,TRBV4-2,TRBJ1-2
CASSESIGEQFF,TGTGCCAGCAGTGAAAGTATAGGTGAGCAGTTCTTC,-,-,TRBV6-1,TRBJ2-1
CASSLSGSYNSPLHF,TGTGCCAGCAGCTTATCAGGGTCCTATAATTCACCCCTCCACTTT,-,-,TRBV11-2,TRBJ1-6
CARGQGVKEDYGYTF,TGTGCCCGGGGGCAGGGGGTAAAAGAGGACTATGGCTACACCTTC,-,TRBD1,TRBV19,TRBJ1-2
CASSLAGRAQETQYF,TGCGCCAGCAGCTTGGCCGGCAGGGCCCAAGAGACCCAGTACTTC,-,-,TRBV5-1,TRBJ2-5
CSVGLGQQLDTQYF,TGCAGCGTCGGTCTGGGACAGCAATTAGATACGCAGTATTTT,-,TRBD1,TRBV29-1,TRBJ2-3